This TCR beta chain is from a study of lymphopenia after photon versus proton radiotherapy. Overall study results and limits: Under photons, naive T cells and diversity fell while effector/memory populations rose. After lymphocyte nadir, photon-treated repertoires showed oligoclonal expansion, especially CD8+ Temra.

Sequencing was performed with immunoSEQ multiplex PCR; in TCRdb, only in-frame clones are kept and a portion is missing. The sample has around 150,000 clones; approximately 86% are singletons. This CDR3 is built from 14 residues. After removal of 3 bases from V and 7 bases from J, the junction contained 3 bases not matched to a gene. Germline CDR1 and CDR2: MNHEY and SMNVEV (reference sequence). This clone was picked up a small number of times. Its antigen is not identified. The chain joins TRBV27 to TRBJ2-1, with 10 bases that match TRBD1. The origin of this receptor is a man in his fifties with gastric cancer. The sample consisted of peripheral blood, taken from a patient treated with photon-based radiotherapy. The DNA of the CDR3 is TGTGCCAGCAGTTTGGGACAGGGGCTGAATGAGCAGTTCTTC. It codes for CASSLGQGLNEQFF.